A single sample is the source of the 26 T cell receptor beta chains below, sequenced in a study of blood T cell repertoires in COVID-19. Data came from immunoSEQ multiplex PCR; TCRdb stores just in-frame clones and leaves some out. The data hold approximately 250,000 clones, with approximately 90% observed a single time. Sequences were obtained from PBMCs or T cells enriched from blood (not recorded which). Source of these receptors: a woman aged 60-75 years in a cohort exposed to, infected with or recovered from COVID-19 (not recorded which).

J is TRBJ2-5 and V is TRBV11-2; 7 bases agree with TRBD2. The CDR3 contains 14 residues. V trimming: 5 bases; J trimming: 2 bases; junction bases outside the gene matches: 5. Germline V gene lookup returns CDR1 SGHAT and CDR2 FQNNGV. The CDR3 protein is CASSLLAIQETQYF. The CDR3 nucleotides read TGTGCCAGCAGCCTACTAGCGATACAAGAGACCCAGTACTTC.

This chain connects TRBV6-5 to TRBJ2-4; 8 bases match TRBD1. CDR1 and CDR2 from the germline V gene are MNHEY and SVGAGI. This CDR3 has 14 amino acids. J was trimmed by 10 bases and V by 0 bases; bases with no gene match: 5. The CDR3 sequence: CASSYSRTGTIQYF. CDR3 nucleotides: TGTGCCAGCAGTTACTCGCGGACAGGGACTATTCAGTACTTC.

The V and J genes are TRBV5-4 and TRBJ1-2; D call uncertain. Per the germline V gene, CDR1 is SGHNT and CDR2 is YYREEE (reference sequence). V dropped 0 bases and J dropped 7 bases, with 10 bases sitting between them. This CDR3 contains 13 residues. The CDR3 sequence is CASSLAATSGYTF. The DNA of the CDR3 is TGTGCCAGCAGCTTGGCCGCTACTTCTGGCTACACCTTC.

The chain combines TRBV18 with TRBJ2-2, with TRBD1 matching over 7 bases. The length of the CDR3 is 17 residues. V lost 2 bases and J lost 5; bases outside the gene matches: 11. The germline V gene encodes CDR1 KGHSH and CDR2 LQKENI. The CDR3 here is CASSPYATGMETGELFF. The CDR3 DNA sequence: TGTGCCAGCTCACCATACGCGACAGGGATGGAGACCGGGGAGCTGTTTTTT.

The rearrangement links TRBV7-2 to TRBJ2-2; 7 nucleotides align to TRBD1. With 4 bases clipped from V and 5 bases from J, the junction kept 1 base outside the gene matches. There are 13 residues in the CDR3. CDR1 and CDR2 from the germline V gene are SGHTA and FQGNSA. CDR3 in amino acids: CASSSTGTGELFF. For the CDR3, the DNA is TGTGCCAGCAGCTCGACAGGGACCGGGGAGCTGTTTTTT.

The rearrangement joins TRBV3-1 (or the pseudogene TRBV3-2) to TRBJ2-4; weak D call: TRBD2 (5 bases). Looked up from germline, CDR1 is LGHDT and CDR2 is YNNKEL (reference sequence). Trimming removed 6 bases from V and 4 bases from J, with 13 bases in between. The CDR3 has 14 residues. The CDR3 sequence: CASRGAGIKNIQYF. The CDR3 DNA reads TGTGCCAGCAGGGGAGCTGGGATTAAAAACATTCAGTACTTC.

CDR3 coding DNA: TGTGCCAGCAGTAGAGGCAGAACTGAAAAACTGTTTTTT. It encodes CASSRGRTEKLFF. This chain links TRBV2 with TRBJ1-4; D is uncertain. CDR1 is SNHLY, CDR2 FYNNEI, per germline. V was cut by 5 bases and J by 7 bases, with 11 bases left in between. The CDR3 is 13 amino acids.

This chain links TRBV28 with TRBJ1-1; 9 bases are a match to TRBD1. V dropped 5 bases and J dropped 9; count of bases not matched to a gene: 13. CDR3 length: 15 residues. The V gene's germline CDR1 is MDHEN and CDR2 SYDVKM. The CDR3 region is CASSADRGSGWQAFF. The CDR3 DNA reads TGTGCCAGCAGTGCTGACAGGGGGAGTGGATGGCAAGCTTTCTTT.

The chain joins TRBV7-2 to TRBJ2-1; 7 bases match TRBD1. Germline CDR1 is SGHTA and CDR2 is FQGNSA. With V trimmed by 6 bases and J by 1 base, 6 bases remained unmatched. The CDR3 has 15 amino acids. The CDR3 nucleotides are TGTGCCAGCAGAAGAGGGGGCATTTCCTACAATGAGCAGTTCTTC. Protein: CASRRGGISYNEQFF.

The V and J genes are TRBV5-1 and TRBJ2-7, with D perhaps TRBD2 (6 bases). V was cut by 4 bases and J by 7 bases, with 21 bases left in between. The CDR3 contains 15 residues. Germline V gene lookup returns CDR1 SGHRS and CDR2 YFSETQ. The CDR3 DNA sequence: TGCGCCAGCAGCGACCGGGACTCTTTCCTTTGGGAGCAGTACTTC. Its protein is CASSDRDSFLWEQYF.

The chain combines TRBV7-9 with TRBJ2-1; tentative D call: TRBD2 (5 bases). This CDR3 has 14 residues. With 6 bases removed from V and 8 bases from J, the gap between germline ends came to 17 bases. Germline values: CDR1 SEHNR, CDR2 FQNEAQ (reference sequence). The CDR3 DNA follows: TGTGCCAGCAGGCAGAGAGGCCGGGGAGATGAGCAGTTCTTC. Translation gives CASRQRGRGDEQFF.

The CDR3 here is CAWTQGAAYEQYF. Here the CDR3 DNA reads TGTGCCTGGACCCAGGGGGCTGCCTACGAGCAGTACTTC. The chain links TRBV30 to TRBJ2-7; 8 positions match TRBD1. The CDR3 sequence is 13 residues long. In germline, CDR1 is GTSNPN, CDR2 SVGIG (reference sequence). Losses at the gene ends were 4 bases for V and 2 bases for J; bases not matched to a gene: 4.

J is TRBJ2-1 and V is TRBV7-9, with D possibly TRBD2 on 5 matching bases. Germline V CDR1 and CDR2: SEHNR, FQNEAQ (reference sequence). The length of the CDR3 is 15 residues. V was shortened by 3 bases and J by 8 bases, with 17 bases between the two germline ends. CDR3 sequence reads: CASSFRALVADEQFF. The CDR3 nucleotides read TGTGCCAGCAGCTTTCGGGCACTAGTCGCGGATGAGCAGTTCTTC.

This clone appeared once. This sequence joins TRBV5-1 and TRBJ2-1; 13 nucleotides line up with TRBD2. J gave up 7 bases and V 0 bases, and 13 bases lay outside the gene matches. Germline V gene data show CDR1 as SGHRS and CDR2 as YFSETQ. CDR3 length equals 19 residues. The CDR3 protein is CASSLDPGLAGAVFNEQFF. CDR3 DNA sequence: TGCGCCAGCAGCTTGGACCCAGGACTAGCGGGAGCGGTCTTTAATGAGCAGTTCTTC.

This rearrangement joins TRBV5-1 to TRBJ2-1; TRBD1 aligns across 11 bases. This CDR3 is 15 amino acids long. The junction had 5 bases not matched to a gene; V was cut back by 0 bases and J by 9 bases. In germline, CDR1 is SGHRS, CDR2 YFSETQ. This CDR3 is CASSLAGTGGSEQFF. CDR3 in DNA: TGCGCCAGCAGCTTGGCCGGGACAGGGGGGAGTGAGCAGTTCTTC.

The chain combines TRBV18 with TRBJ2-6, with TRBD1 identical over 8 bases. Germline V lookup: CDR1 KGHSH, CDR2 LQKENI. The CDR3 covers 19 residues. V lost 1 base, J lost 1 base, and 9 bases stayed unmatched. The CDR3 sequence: CASSPLGGTGISGANVLTF. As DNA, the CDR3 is TGTGCCAGCTCACCACTAGGGGGGACAGGAATTTCTGGGGCCAACGTCCTGACTTTC.

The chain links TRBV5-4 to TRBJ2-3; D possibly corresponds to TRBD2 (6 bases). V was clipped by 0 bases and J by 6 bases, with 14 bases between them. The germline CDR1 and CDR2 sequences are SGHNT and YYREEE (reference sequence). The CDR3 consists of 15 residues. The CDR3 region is CASSLDRGTVDTQYF. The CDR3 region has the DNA TGTGCCAGCAGCTTGGATCGCGGGACTGTGGATACGCAGTATTTT. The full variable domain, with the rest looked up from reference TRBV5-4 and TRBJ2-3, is ETGVTQSPTHLIKTRGQQVTLRCSSQSGHNTVSWYQQALGQGPQFIFQYYREEENGRGNFPPRFSGLQFPNYSSELNVNALELDDSALYLCASSLDRGTVDTQYFGPGTRLTVL.

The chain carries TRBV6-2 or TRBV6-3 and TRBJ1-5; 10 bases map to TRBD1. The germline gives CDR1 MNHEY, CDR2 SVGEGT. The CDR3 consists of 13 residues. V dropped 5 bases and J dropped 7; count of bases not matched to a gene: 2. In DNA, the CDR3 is TGTGCCAGCAGTGGACAGGGGGGACAGCCCCAGCATTTT. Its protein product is CASSGQGGQPQHF.

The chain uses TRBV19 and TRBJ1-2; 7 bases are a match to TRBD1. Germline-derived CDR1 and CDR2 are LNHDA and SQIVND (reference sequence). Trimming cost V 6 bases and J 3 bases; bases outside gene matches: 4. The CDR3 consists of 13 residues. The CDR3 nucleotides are TGTGCCAGTAGGGCTCAGGGGGACTATGGCTACACCTTC. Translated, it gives CASRAQGDYGYTF.

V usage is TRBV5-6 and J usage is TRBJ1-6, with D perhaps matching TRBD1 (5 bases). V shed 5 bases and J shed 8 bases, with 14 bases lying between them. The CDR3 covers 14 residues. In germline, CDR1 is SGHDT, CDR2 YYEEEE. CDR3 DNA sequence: TGTGCCAGCAGTCCCGGGCCCAGGGATTCACCCCTCCACTTT. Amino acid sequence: CASSPGPRDSPLHF.

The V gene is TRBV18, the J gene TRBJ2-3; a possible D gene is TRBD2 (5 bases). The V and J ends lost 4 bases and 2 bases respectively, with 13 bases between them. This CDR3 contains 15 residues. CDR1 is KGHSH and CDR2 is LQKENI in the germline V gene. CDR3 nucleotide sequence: TGTGCCAGCTCACTTCTCAGCGGCTACACAGATACGCAGTATTTT. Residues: CASSLLSGYTDTQYF.

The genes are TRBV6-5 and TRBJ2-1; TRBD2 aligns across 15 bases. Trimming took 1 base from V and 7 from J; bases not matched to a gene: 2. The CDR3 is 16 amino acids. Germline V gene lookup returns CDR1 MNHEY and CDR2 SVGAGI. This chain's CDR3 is CASSYWGTSGRNEQFF. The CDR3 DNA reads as TGTGCCAGCAGTTACTGGGGGACTAGCGGGAGGAATGAGCAGTTCTTC.

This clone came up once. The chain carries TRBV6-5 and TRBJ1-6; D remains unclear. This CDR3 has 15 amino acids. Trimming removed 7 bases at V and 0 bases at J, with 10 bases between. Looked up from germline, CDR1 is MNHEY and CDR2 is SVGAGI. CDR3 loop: CASTASSSYNSPLHF. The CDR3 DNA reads TGTGCCAGCACAGCGTCGAGCTCCTATAATTCACCCCTCCACTTT.

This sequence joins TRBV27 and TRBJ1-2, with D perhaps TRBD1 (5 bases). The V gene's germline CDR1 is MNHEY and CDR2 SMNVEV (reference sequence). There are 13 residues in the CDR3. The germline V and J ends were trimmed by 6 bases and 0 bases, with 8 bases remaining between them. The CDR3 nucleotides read TGTGCCAGCAGGTTGACAGCTAACTATGGCTACACCTTC. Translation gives CASRLTANYGYTF.

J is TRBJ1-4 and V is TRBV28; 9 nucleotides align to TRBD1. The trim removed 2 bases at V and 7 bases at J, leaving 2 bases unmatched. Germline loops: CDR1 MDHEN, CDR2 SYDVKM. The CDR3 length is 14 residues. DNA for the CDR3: TGTGCCAGCAGTTTAGACAGGGGGTCTGAAAAACTGTTTTTT. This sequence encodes CASSLDRGSEKLFF.

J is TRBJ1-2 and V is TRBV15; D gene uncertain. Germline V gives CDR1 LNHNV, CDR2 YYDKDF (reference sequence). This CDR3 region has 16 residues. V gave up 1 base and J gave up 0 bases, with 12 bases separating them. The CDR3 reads CATSRVRQEANYGYTF. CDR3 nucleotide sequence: TGTGCCACCAGCAGAGTTCGGCAGGAAGCTAACTATGGCTACACCTTC.